The next 12 T cell receptor beta chains were all read from a single sample in a study of T cell changes during pregnancy in multiple sclerosis. Only in-frame clones appear in the TCRdb table, and some are missing; sequencing was by immunoSEQ multiplex PCR. The sample holds approximately 97,000 clones, 90% seen once. Source: peripheral blood, taken in the second trimester of pregnancy. The receptors originated from a female donor in good health, enrolled as a control in a pregnancy study.

V and J are TRBV7-8 and TRBJ2-2; 7 bases align to TRBD2. Germline assignment: CDR1 SGHVS and CDR2 FQNEAQ. CDR3 size: 16 residues. With V trimmed by 0 bases and J by 2 bases, 3 bases remained unmatched. The CDR3 spells CASSLASGVNTGELFF. The CDR3 DNA reads TGTGCCAGCAGCTTAGCGAGCGGGGTAAACACCGGGGAGCTGTTTTTT. Looking up the rest from reference TRBV7-8 and TRBJ2-2 gives the full variable domain: GAGVSQSPRYKVAKRGQDVALRCDPISGHVSLFWYQQALGQGPEFLTYFQNEAQLDKSGLPSDRFFAERPEGSVSTLKIQRTQQEDSAVYLCASSLASGVNTGELFFGEGSRLTVL.

This sequence joins TRBV2 and TRBJ2-2, with 7 bases aligning to TRBD1. From germline, CDR1 is SNHLY and CDR2 FYNNEI. The J segment lost 2 bases and the V segment lost 3 bases, leaving 3 bases of the junction unmatched. This CDR3 is built from 15 residues. The CDR3 loop is CASSETGPNTGELFF. The CDR3 DNA follows: TGTGCCAGCAGTGAGACAGGGCCTAACACCGGGGAGCTGTTTTTT.

The rearrangement uses TRBV11-2 and TRBJ2-5, with 12 bases matching TRBD2. Germline loops: CDR1 SGHAT, CDR2 FQNNGV. J gave up 2 bases and V 2 bases, and 6 bases lay outside the gene matches. This CDR3 region has 17 residues. The CDR3 sequence is CASSLSPGLAGQETQYF. The CDR3 nucleotides read TGTGCCAGCAGCTTATCCCCAGGACTAGCGGGGCAAGAGACCCAGTACTTC.

The chain has TRBV27 and TRBJ1-4; possibly TRBD1 for D (6 bases). V lost 4 bases and J 4 bases, leaving 16 bases between the germline ends. Per germline, CDR1 MNHEY and CDR2 SMNVEV (reference sequence). The CDR3 length is 16 residues. The CDR3: CASSSQQGWGNEKLFF. The CDR3 DNA follows: TGTGCCAGCAGTTCACAACAGGGTTGGGGTAATGAAAAACTGTTTTTT.

The chain is built from TRBV18 and TRBJ1-4; the match to TRBD1 covers 7 bases. CDR3 length: 15 amino acids. Germline values: CDR1 KGHSH, CDR2 LQKENI. V dropped 6 bases and J dropped 4; count of bases not matched to a gene: 8. DNA for the CDR3: TGTGCCAGCTCCCCGATGGGACAGATTAATGAAAAACTGTTTTTT. Translation gives CASSPMGQINEKLFF.

This chain's CDR3 is CASSLGGRGRFEAFF. CDR3 bases: TGTGCCAGCAGCTTAGGGGGCAGGGGGCGGTTTGAGGCTTTCTTT. The chain combines TRBV7-2 with TRBJ1-1; 8 bases are a match to TRBD1. CDR3 length: 15 residues. Germline V gene lookup returns CDR1 SGHTA and CDR2 FQGNSA. Trimming at V came to 1 base and at J to 11 bases, leaving 12 bases not matched to a gene.

J is TRBJ2-5 and V is TRBV2; TRBD1 aligns across 7 bases. The CDR3 runs to 14 residues. The germline V gene has CDR1 SNHLY and CDR2 FYNNEI. With 7 bases clipped from V and 3 bases from J, the junction kept 8 bases outside the gene matches. The CDR3 sequence is CASNQGGPKETQYF. In nucleotides, the CDR3 is TGTGCCAGCAACCAAGGGGGCCCGAAAGAGACCCAGTACTTC.

This clone has just one count. The chain couples TRBV19 to TRBJ1-1, with D hard to call. Trimming took off 5 bases at V and 4 bases at J, with 20 bases between the two ends. Per the germline V gene, CDR1 is LNHDA and CDR2 is SQIVND (reference sequence). The CDR3 consists of 16 residues. CDR3 in amino acids: CASSPEVRFAGTEAFF. The CDR3 nucleotides read TGTGCCAGTAGTCCCGAGGTGCGCTTCGCGGGCACTGAAGCTTTCTTT.

In its sample, this clone was seen a few times. V is TRBV7-2 and J is TRBJ2-2; no definite D call. The CDR3 length is 14 residues. Germline V lookup: CDR1 SGHTA, CDR2 FQGNSA. V was pared by 5 bases and J by 8 bases, with 15 bases between. This CDR3 is CASSPVGSSGELFF. As DNA, the CDR3 is TGTGCCAGCAGCCCAGTCGGGTCATCAGGGGAGCTGTTTTTT.

The chain has TRBV4-2 and TRBJ2-3, with 9 bases fitting TRBD2. The germline V gene has CDR1 LGHNA and CDR2 YNFKEQ. CDR3 length: 14 residues. V dropped 4 bases and J dropped 2; count of bases not matched to a gene: 1. This CDR3 reads CASSRGGATDTQYF. In DNA form, the CDR3 reads TGTGCCAGCAGCCGCGGGGGGGCCACAGATACGCAGTATTTT.

The chain uses TRBV19 and TRBJ2-4; possibly TRBD2 for D (5 bases). Germline V gene lookup returns CDR1 LNHDA and CDR2 SQIVND (reference sequence). V gave up 5 bases and J gave up 0 bases, with 5 bases separating them. The CDR3 contains 13 residues. CDR3 amino acids: CASSAGAKNIQYF. The CDR3 DNA is TGTGCCAGTAGTGCGGGAGCCAAAAACATTCAGTACTTC.

The chain has TRBV9 and TRBJ1-3; D is perhaps TRBD1 (5 bases). The V end was cut by 0 bases, the J end by 0 bases, with 13 bases between. The V gene's germline CDR1 is SGDLS and CDR2 YYNGEE. The CDR3 has 17 amino acids. The CDR3 here is CASSVDLGQGSGNTIYF. As DNA, the CDR3 is TGTGCCAGCAGCGTAGACCTCGGTCAGGGCTCTGGAAACACCATATATTTT. Supplemented by reference TRBV9 and TRBJ1-3, the full variable domain reads DSGVTQTPKHLITATGQRVTLRCSPRSGDLSVYWYQQSLDQGLQFLIQYYNGEERAKGNILERFSAQQFPDLHSELNLSSLELGDSALYFCASSVDLGQGSGNTIYFGEGSWLTVV.